These T cell receptor beta chains were read from a single sample in a study of shared clonotypes between healthy human individuals. Some clones are missing from TCRdb's copy, which holds only in-frame ones; the method was immunoSEQ multiplex PCR. The table records about 1 million clones, around four fifths of them present only once. Input material: memory CD4+ T cells sorted from blood. The receptors were gathered from a man between 18 and 35 years old in good health. Both conserved end residues are part of each CDR3. The order of the fields is J gene, CDR3 length, V gene, clone size, D gene, CDR3 DNA, CDR3 protein. A D gene is named only where the DNA matches it firmly. Only part of the rows carry a size: once, few, many, or a class if the clone is expanded.

J: TRBJ2-1
length: 14
V: TRBV7-9
size: -
D: TRBD1
DNA: TGTGCCAGCAGCCGAAGAACAGGGGGTGGTGAGCAGTTCTTC
CDR3: CASSRRTGGGEQFF

J: TRBJ2-3
length: 16
V: TRBV21-1
size: once
D: -
DNA: TGTGCCAGCAGCGGACAAGACAGCCGTAGCACAGATACGCAGTATTTT
CDR3: CASSGQDSRSTDTQYF

J: TRBJ1-4
length: 14
V: TRBV30
size: -
D: -
DNA: TGTGCCTGGAGTGTAAAAGGGCCGAATGAAAAACTGTTTTTT
CDR3: CAWSVKGPNEKLFF

J: TRBJ1-2
length: 16
V: TRBV4-1
size: -
D: TRBD1
DNA: TGCGCCAGCAGCCCGGTAACTCCGGGACAGGGTGTGGGCTACACCTTC
CDR3: CASSPVTPGQGVGYTF

J: TRBJ2-1
length: 16
V: TRBV6-6
size: -
D: TRBD1
DNA: TGTGCCAGCAGTTATTCAGGGGGCGCGTCCTACAATGAGCAGTTCTTC
CDR3: CASSYSGGASYNEQFF

J: TRBJ2-1
length: 16
V: TRBV14
size: -
D: TRBD2
DNA: TGTGCCAGCAGCCAAGGGCTAGCGGGAGGTTGGAATGAGCAGTTCTTC
CDR3: CASSQGLAGGWNEQFF

J: TRBJ2-2
length: 13
V: TRBV2
size: -
D: -
DNA: TGTGCCAGCAGGGCAGGGGCCACCGGGGAGCTGTTTTTT
CDR3: CASRAGATGELFF

J: TRBJ2-6
length: 15
V: TRBV6-1
size: -
D: -
DNA: TGTGCCAGCAGTGTGGACAGCTCTGGGGCCAACGTCCTGACTTTC
CDR3: CASSVDSSGANVLTF

J: TRBJ2-5
length: 13
V: TRBV5-1
size: -
D: -
DNA: TGCGCCAGCAGCTGGACTATGGGGGAGACCCAGTACTTC
CDR3: CASSWTMGETQYF

J: TRBJ2-1
length: 16
V: TRBV7-6
size: -
D: TRBD1
DNA: TGTGCCAGCAGCGCAGGCGGACAGGGCTTCGACAATGAGCAGTTCTTC
CDR3: CASSAGGQGFDNEQFF

J: TRBJ1-2
length: 14
V: TRBV30
size: -
D: -
DNA: TGTGCCTGGAAAATAGGGGGGTCGAACTATGGCTACACCTTC
CDR3: CAWKIGGSNYGYTF

J: TRBJ2-3
length: 12
V: TRBV2
size: -
D: -
DNA: TGTGCCAGCAGTGCGGAGAAATATACGCAGTATTTT
CDR3: CASSAEKYTQYF

J: TRBJ2-1
length: 16
V: TRBV6-4
size: -
D: -
DNA: TGTGCCAGCAGTGACCCCCCAGGAGGGTCTGACAATGAGCAGTTCTTC
CDR3: CASSDPPGGSDNEQFF

J: TRBJ1-1
length: 11
V: TRBV7-9
size: -
D: -
DNA: TGTGCGACAGCCTGGAACACTGAAGCTTTCTTT
CDR3: CATAWNTEAFF

J: TRBJ2-7
length: 14
V: TRBV29-1
size: -
D: TRBD1
DNA: TGCAGCGTTCGACAGGGTCCCCTCTCCTACGAGCAGTACTTC
CDR3: CSVRQGPLSYEQYF

J: TRBJ1-1
length: 17
V: TRBV6-1
size: -
D: -
DNA: TGTGCCAGCAGTGAAATGGCGTCAGGGGCCTCGAACACTGAAGCTTTCTTT
CDR3: CASSEMASGASNTEAFF